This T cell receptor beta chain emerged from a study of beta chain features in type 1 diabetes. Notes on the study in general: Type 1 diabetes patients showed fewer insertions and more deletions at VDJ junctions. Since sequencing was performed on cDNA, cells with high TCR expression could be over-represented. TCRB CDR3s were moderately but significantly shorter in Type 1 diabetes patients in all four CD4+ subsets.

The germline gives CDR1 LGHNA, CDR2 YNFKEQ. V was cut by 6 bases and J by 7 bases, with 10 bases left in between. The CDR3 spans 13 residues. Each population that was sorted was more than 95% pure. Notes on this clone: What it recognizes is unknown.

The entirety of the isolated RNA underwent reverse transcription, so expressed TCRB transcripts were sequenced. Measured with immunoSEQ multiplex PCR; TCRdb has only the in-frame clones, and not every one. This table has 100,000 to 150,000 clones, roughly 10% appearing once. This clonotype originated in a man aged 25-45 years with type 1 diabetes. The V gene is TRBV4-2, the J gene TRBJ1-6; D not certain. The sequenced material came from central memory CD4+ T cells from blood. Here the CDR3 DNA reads TGTGCCAGCAGTTACACAGAGAATTCACCCCTCCACTTT. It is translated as CASSYTENSPLHF.